The clone carrying this TCR beta chain was observed a few times. This record belongs to a study of blood T cell repertoires in COVID-19. Turning to the study itself: There were acute and convalescent COVID-19 samples, and they came from the United States, Italy and Spain. The cDNA or gDNA used as material had been derived from T cells, B-cell-depleted T cells, or PBMCs.

Germline V lookup: CDR1 LNHDA, CDR2 SQIVND (reference sequence). The CDR3 is 12 residues long. Trimming cost V 4 bases and J 1 base, with 4 bases left between them. Clones were sequenced by immunoSEQ multiplex PCR, and TCRdb holds only the in-frame ones, with some missing. Among 68,000 or so clones listed, 70% to 90% were seen once. The sequenced sample was peripheral blood. The TCR was taken from a man aged 45 to 65 with acute or convalescent COVID-19. The chain combines TRBV19 with TRBJ1-1; D is unclear. The CDR3 here is CASSRANTEAFF. CDR3 sequence (DNA): TGTGCCAGTAGTAGGGCGAACACTGAAGCTTTCTTT.